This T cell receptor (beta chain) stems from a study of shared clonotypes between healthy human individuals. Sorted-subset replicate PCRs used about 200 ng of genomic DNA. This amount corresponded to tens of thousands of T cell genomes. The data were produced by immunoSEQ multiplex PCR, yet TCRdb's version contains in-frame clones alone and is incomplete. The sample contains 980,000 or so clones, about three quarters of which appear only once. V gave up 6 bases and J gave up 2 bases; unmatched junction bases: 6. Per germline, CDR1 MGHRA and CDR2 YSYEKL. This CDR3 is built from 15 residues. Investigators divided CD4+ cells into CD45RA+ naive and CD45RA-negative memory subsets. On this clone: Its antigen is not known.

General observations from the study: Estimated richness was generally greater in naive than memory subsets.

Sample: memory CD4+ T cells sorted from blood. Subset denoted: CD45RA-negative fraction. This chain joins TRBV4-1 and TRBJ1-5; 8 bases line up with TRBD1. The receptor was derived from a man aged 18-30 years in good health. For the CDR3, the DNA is TGCGCCAGCAGTATTGGACAGGGTGGCAATCAGCCCCAGCATTTT. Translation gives CASSIGQGGNQPQHF.